Listed below are T cell receptor beta chains from one sample, sequenced in a study of blood T cell repertoires in COVID-19. Profiling relied on immunoSEQ multiplex PCR, and the TCRdb table lists in-frame clones only, not all of them. The repertoire has some 310,000 clones, 90% of them found once; the top ten carry 0.8% to 1.3%. The specimen was peripheral blood. The receptors derive from a woman in her 40s with COVID-19, enrolled during active disease. CDR3s include the opening cysteine and the closing phenylalanine or tryptophan. The D gene is left open where the match is weak. Clone size is given for some rows only: seen once, a few or many times, or a class if the clone is expanded.

j_call | clone_size | v_call | d_call | cdr3_aa | cdr3_nt
TRBJ1-2 | . | TRBV2 | . | CASSRYRDGYTF | TGTGCCAGCAGTCGTTACAGGGATGGCTACACCTTC
TRBJ2-6 | . | TRBV6-1 | . | CASSERQFGSGANVLTF | TGTGCCAGCAGTGAAAGACAGTTCGGCTCTGGGGCCAACGTCCTGACTTTC
TRBJ1-5 | . | TRBV7-2 | TRBD1 | CASSWTGGGQPQHF | TGTGCCAGCAGCTGGACAGGGGGCGGCCAGCCCCAGCATTTT
TRBJ1-2 | . | TRBV5-1 | . | CASSQDSTPSGYTF | TGCGCCAGCAGCCAAGACTCTACCCCGAGTGGCTACACCTTC
TRBJ1-3 | once | TRBV9 | . | CASSVTEGNTIYF | TGTGCCAGCAGCGTAACAGAGGGAAACACCATATATTTT
TRBJ1-5 | . | TRBV28 | . | CASDKRAGRGNQPQHF | TGTGCCAGCGATAAAAGGGCAGGGAGGGGCAATCAGCCCCAGCATTTT
TRBJ2-7 | . | TRBV9 | . | CASSVEQVSYEQYF | TGTGCCAGCAGCGTAGAACAGGTCTCCTACGAGCAGTACTTC
TRBJ2-3 | once | TRBV4-1 | TRBD2 | CASSQAQRGGRITDTQYF | TGCGCCAGCAGCCAAGCCCAGCGGGGGGGGCGAATTACAGATACGCAGTATTTT
TRBJ2-7 | . | TRBV28 | TRBD2 | CASSLPGLAGKTYEQYF | TGTGCCAGCAGTTTACCGGGACTAGCGGGAAAAACCTACGAGCAGTACTTC
TRBJ1-2 | . | TRBV2 | . | CASSERQDYGYTF | TGTGCCAGCAGTGAAAGGCAGGACTATGGCTACACCTTC
TRBJ2-1 | few | TRBV6-4 | TRBD2 | CASSKGAGDYNEQFF | TGTGCCAGCAGTAAGGGAGCGGGGGATTACAATGAGCAGTTCTTC
TRBJ1-3 | . | TRBV6-5 | . | CASSYRGSDTIYF | TGTGCCAGCAGTTACAGGGGATCTGACACCATATATTTT
TRBJ2-3 | . | TRBV7-2 | TRBD2 | CASSPSGTRTDTQYF | TGTGCCAGCAGCCCATCCGGGACTAGGACAGATACGCAGTATTTT
TRBJ2-2 | . | TRBV6-5 | TRBD2 | CASSLIAGEGTGELFF | TGTGCCAGCAGTTTAATAGCGGGAGAGGGGACCGGGGAGCTGTTTTTT
TRBJ1-1 | . | TRBV20-1 | . | CSASYPQANTEAFF | TGCAGTGCTAGTTACCCCCAGGCGAACACTGAAGCTTTCTTT
TRBJ1-6 | . | TRBV7-3 | . | CASSLNNHNSPLHF | TGTGCCAGCAGCTTAAACAACCATAATTCACCCCTCCACTTT
TRBJ2-2 | once | TRBV7-9 | TRBD1 | CASSLAGDRGPTGELFF | TGTGCCAGCAGCTTAGCGGGCGACAGGGGGCCCACCGGGGAGCTGTTTTTT
TRBJ1-4 | . | TRBV6-1 | . | CASSESASHNEKLFF | TGTGCCAGCAGTGAGTCCGCCAGTCATAATGAAAAACTGTTTTTT
TRBJ1-5 | . | TRBV27 | . | CASRARPDSNQPQHF | TGTGCCAGCAGGGCCAGGCCAGATAGCAATCAGCCCCAGCATTTT
TRBJ2-5 | once | TRBV6-2/TRBV6-3 | . | CASSLATETQYF | TGTGCCAGCAGTTTAGCGACCGAGACCCAGTACTTC
TRBJ1-5 | . | TRBV6-2/TRBV6-3 | . | CASSYLQSNQPQHF | TGTGCCAGCAGTTACTTACAGAGCAATCAGCCCCAGCATTTT
TRBJ1-2 | . | TRBV7-2 | TRBD1 | CASRPTGVYGYTF | TGTGCCAGCAGGCCCACAGGGGTCTATGGCTACACCTTC
TRBJ1-5 | . | TRBV19 | . | CASSRGLWTHF | TGTGCCAGTAGTAGGGGGCTATGGACGCATTTT
TRBJ2-3 | few | TRBV6-1 | TRBD1 | CASSEIVGQGRDTQYF | TGTGCCAGCAGTGAAATCGTGGGACAGGGGAGAGATACGCAGTATTTT
TRBJ2-2 | . | TRBV19 | TRBD1 | CASRPTGIGRPGELFF | TGTGCCAGTAGACCGACAGGGATAGGCCGACCCGGGGAGCTGTTTTTT
TRBJ2-7 | . | TRBV19 | . | CASSGRRQGPYEQYF | TGTGCCAGTAGTGGGCGACGTCAGGGCCCCTACGAGCAGTACTTC
TRBJ1-5 | . | TRBV4-2 | . | CASSQDPRPYSNQPQHF | TGTGCCAGCAGCCAAGATCCCAGGCCCTATAGCAATCAGCCCCAGCATTTT
TRBJ1-1 | few | TRBV5-1 | TRBD1 | CASSGDRVNTEAFF | TGCGCCAGCAGCGGGGACAGGGTGAACACTGAAGCTTTCTTT
TRBJ1-1 | . | TRBV7-9 | TRBD1 | CASSFNTLRQGRTEAFF | TGTGCCAGCAGCTTCAATACCTTGAGACAGGGGAGGACTGAAGCTTTCTTT
TRBJ1-3 | . | TRBV5-5 | . | CASSLARASSGNTIYF | TGTGCCAGCAGCCTCGCCAGGGCTTCATCTGGAAACACCATATATTTT
TRBJ2-1 | . | TRBV27 | TRBD1 | CASSGQQGPHNEQFF | TGTGCCAGCAGTGGACAACAGGGGCCACACAATGAGCAGTTCTTC
TRBJ1-6 | few | TRBV7-8 | TRBD1 | CASSLGGQAQNSPLHF | TGTGCCAGCAGCTTAGGAGGACAGGCTCAGAATTCACCCCTCCACTTT
TRBJ1-2 | . | TRBV5-1 | TRBD1 | CASSQAQGADGYTF | TGCGCCAGCAGCCAGGCTCAGGGGGCGGATGGCTACACCTTC
TRBJ1-2 | . | TRBV7-2 | . | CASSLVFSAGYTF | TGTGCCAGCAGCTTAGTTTTTTCCGCGGGCTACACCTTC
TRBJ2-5 | . | TRBV6-2/TRBV6-3 | . | CASSYEGWETQYF | TGTGCCAGCAGTTACGAGGGTTGGGAGACCCAGTACTTC
TRBJ1-2 | . | TRBV7-2 | . | CASSLLGARTNYGYTF | TGTGCCAGCAGCTTACTGGGGGCGCGAACTAACTATGGCTACACCTTC
TRBJ1-6 | . | TRBV2 | . | CASSEGRVNSPLHF | TGTGCCAGCAGTGAAGGTCGTGTGAATTCACCCCTCCACTTT
TRBJ1-5 | . | TRBV27 | . | CASSPVARSYNQPQHF | TGTGCCAGCAGTCCGGTGGCCAGGTCCTATAATCAGCCCCAGCATTTT
TRBJ2-5 | few | TRBV6-2/TRBV6-3 | TRBD1 | CASSPGTGDSETQYF | TGTGCCAGCAGCCCGGGGACAGGGGATTCAGAGACCCAGTACTTC
TRBJ2-3 | . | TRBV7-2 | TRBD2 | CASSLEPGGGNTDTQYF | TGTGCCAGCAGCTTAGAACCCGGGGGGGGGAACACAGATACGCAGTATTTT
TRBJ2-5 | . | TRBV19 | TRBD2 | CASSGGSGRAQETQYF | TGTGCCAGCTCCGGGGGTAGCGGGAGGGCCCAAGAGACCCAGTACTTC
TRBJ2-7 | . | TRBV30 | . | CAWSRGTDEQYF | TGTGCCTGGAGTCGGGGGACTGACGAGCAGTACTTC
TRBJ2-2 | . | TRBV6-5 | . | CASSYGGAVTTGELFF | TGTGCCAGCAGTTACGGCGGGGCAGTAACTACCGGGGAGCTGTTTTTT
TRBJ2-7 | . | TRBV7-8 | . | CASSTTVKDEQYF | TGTGCCAGCAGCACTACGGTCAAGGACGAGCAGTACTTC
TRBJ1-6 | once | TRBV28 | . | CASAWAGSSYNSPLHF | TGTGCCAGCGCCTGGGCGGGGTCCTCCTATAATTCACCCCTCCACTTT
TRBJ1-2 | . | TRBV29-1 | . | CSVEEDKVYGYTF | TGCAGCGTTGAAGAGGACAAGGTCTATGGCTACACCTTC
TRBJ2-3 | few | TRBV5-1 | . | CASSSDFLTQYF | TGCGCCAGCAGCTCGGACTTTTTAACGCAGTATTTT
TRBJ1-6 | once | TRBV18 | . | CASSPPTVGRENNSPLHF | TGTGCCAGCTCACCACCAACTGTAGGAAGGGAGAATAATTCACCCCTCCACTTT
TRBJ1-1 | . | TRBV4-1 | . | CASSRGASDTEAFF | TGCGCCAGCAGCCGAGGTGCGAGCGACACTGAAGCTTTCTTT
TRBJ1-1 | . | TRBV7-2 | . | CASSLERGTEAFF | TGTGCCAGCAGCTTAGAACGGGGCACTGAAGCTTTCTTT
TRBJ1-4 | . | TRBV19 | . | CASSGLRFREKLFF | TGTGCCAGTAGTGGACTCCGATTTCGGGAAAAACTGTTTTTT
TRBJ1-1 | . | TRBV28 | . | CASSSGTVGGTEAFF | TGTGCCAGCAGTTCCGGGACCGTAGGAGGGACTGAAGCTTTCTTT
TRBJ1-1 | . | TRBV28 | TRBD1 | CASTDRPGTEAFF | TGTGCCAGCACGGACAGGCCGGGGACTGAAGCTTTCTTT
TRBJ1-5 | . | TRBV19 | . | CASSGELGLHQPQHF | TGTGCCAGTAGCGGGGAATTGGGGTTACATCAGCCCCAGCATTTT
TRBJ2-6 | . | TRBV11-2 | . | CASSSSRESGANVLTF | TGTGCCAGCAGCTCCTCCCGAGAGTCCGGGGCCAACGTCCTGACTTTC
TRBJ1-3 | . | TRBV6-6 | . | CASNQRALSGNTIYF | TGTGCCAGCAACCAGAGGGCACTCTCTGGAAACACCATATATTTT
TRBJ2-7 | few | TRBV7-9 | TRBD1 | CASSLDRGYEQYF | TGTGCCAGCAGCCTGGACAGGGGCTACGAGCAGTACTTC
TRBJ2-7 | . | TRBV7-3 | TRBD1 | CASSFAGGYEQYF | TGTGCCAGCAGCTTTGCAGGGGGCTACGAGCAGTACTTC